The 26 T cell receptor beta chains presented below share a single source sample, sequenced in a study of T cell responses to AZD1222 COVID-19 vaccine. The protocol was immunoSEQ multiplex PCR, while the TCRdb copy is restricted to in-frame clones and leaves out a portion. The sample comprises roughly 160,000 clones, around 90% of which are singletons, and around 1.6% rests with the top ten. The sample consisted of peripheral blood, taken on day 0 of AZD1222 vaccination. Source of these receptors: an adult in good health.

The V gene is TRBV19, the J gene TRBJ2-7; D tentatively fits TRBD1 or TRBD2 (5 bases each). The germline CDR1 and CDR2 sequences are LNHDA and SQIVND (reference sequence). Trimming cost V 9 bases and J 3 bases, with 15 bases left between them. This CDR3 region has 13 residues. This chain's CDR3 is CASGTDVGYEQYF. In DNA form, the CDR3 reads TGTGCCAGCGGGACCGACGTCGGCTACGAGCAGTACTTC.

This rearrangement joins TRBV11-2 to TRBJ2-5; D is undetermined. The CDR3 is made up of 13 amino acids. Trimming removed 8 bases from V and 5 bases from J, with 15 bases in between. CDR1 SGHAT and CDR2 FQNNGV come from the germline V gene. The CDR3, as DNA: TGTGCCAGCGACATGAATCTCGGGGAGACCCAGTACTTC. It codes for CASDMNLGETQYF.

This clone was observed a handful of times. The chain joins TRBV3-1 (or the pseudogene TRBV3-2) to TRBJ1-5; D is unclear. Germline V gives CDR1 LGHDT, CDR2 YNNKEL (reference sequence). V was shortened by 0 bases and J by 1 base, with 7 bases between the two germline ends. This CDR3 comprises 15 residues. CDR3 in DNA: TGTGCCAGCAGCCAAGATAGGGTCAGCAATCAGCCCCAGCATTTT. Amino acid sequence: CASSQDRVSNQPQHF.

This chain connects TRBV4-1 to TRBJ1-2; D uncertain. The CDR3 totals 13 residues. CDR1 MGHRA and CDR2 YSYEKL come from the germline V gene. V was trimmed by 4 bases and J by 5 bases, leaving 11 bases between them. CDR3 DNA: TGCGCCAGCAGCCCTCTTGGAGGTTATGGCTACACCTTC. The encoded protein is CASSPLGGYGYTF.

The V call is TRBV3-1 (or the pseudogene TRBV3-2), the J call TRBJ1-4; the D is unclear. CDR1 and CDR2 (germline): LGHDT, YNNKEL (reference sequence). V lost 4 bases to trimming and J lost 8 bases, with 17 bases between them. This CDR3 has 15 residues. The CDR3 DNA is TGTGCCAGCAGCCCCTCGATCCGGCGAGGAGAAAAACTGTTTTTT. It translates to CASSPSIRRGEKLFF.

V is TRBV4-1 and J is TRBJ2-7; 9 nucleotides align to TRBD1. The CDR3 consists of 17 residues. Germline assignment: CDR1 MGHRA and CDR2 YSYEKL. Trimming at V came to 0 bases and at J to 3 bases, leaving 9 bases not matched to a gene. The CDR3 reads CASSQEKAGTGYYEQYF. The CDR3 DNA follows: TGCGCCAGCAGCCAAGAGAAGGCCGGGACAGGGTACTACGAGCAGTACTTC.

The chain couples TRBV7-2 to TRBJ2-3, with TRBD2 matching 11 bases. Germline CDR1 is SGHTA and CDR2 is FQGNSA. The J segment lost 4 bases and the V segment lost 5 bases, leaving 2 bases of the junction unmatched. The CDR3 extends over 14 amino acids. In nucleotides, the CDR3 is TGTGCCAGCAGCGCGGGACTAGCGGCAGATACGCAGTATTTT. Protein product: CASSAGLAADTQYF.

This sequence joins TRBV6-2 or TRBV6-3 and TRBJ2-5, with 8 bases aligning to TRBD1. After removal of 4 bases from V and 5 bases from J, the junction contained 12 bases not matched to a gene. This CDR3 contains 16 residues. The germline CDR1 and CDR2 sequences are MNHEY and SVGEGT. Written as DNA, the CDR3 is TGTGCCAGCAGTTCCCACCGACAGGGGAGGAGGGAGACCCAGTACTTC. This translates into CASSSHRQGRRETQYF.

The rearrangement links TRBV5-6 to TRBJ2-7; D possibly matches TRBD1 or TRBD2 (6 bases each). Germline lookup yields CDR1 SGHDT and CDR2 YYEEEE. The CDR3 covers 14 residues. Trimming pared 2 bases from V and 3 bases from J, leaving 12 bases between. CDR3 DNA sequence: TGTGCCAGCAGCTTAAGGGGGGCTGACTACGAGCAGTACTTC. This sequence encodes CASSLRGADYEQYF.

The chain carries TRBV4-3 and TRBJ2-1; D is perhaps TRBD2 (5 bases). Per germline, CDR1 LGHNA and CDR2 YSLEER. Trimming left V 0 bases short and J 0 bases short, with 6 bases between. This CDR3 spans 15 amino acids. CDR3 loop: CASSQEGSSYNEQFF. The CDR3 nucleotides are TGCGCCAGCAGCCAAGAAGGGAGCTCCTACAATGAGCAGTTCTTC.

The chain couples TRBV9 to TRBJ2-6; D is ambiguous. The CDR3 loop spans 15 amino acids. V gave up 3 bases and J gave up 0 bases, with 7 bases separating them. The germline gives CDR1 SGDLS, CDR2 YYNGEE. The CDR3, as DNA: TGTGCCAGCAGCGCACGGAGCTCTGGGGCCAACGTCCTGACTTTC. Encoded protein: CASSARSSGANVLTF.

The gene calls are TRBV18 and TRBJ1-1; D remains ambiguous. The germline gives CDR1 KGHSH, CDR2 LQKENI. The ends were cut back, 2 bases at V and 10 bases at J, with 14 bases in the middle. This CDR3 has 13 residues. This CDR3 reads CASSPGGGLLAFF. The CDR3 DNA is TGTGCCAGCTCACCAGGAGGAGGACTCCTAGCTTTCTTT. Drawing the rest from reference TRBV18 and TRBJ1-1, the complete variable domain is NAGVMQNPRHLVRRRGQEARLRCSPMKGHSHVYWYRQLPEEGLKFMVYLQKENIIDESGMPKERFSAEFPKEGPSILRIQQVVRGDSAAYFCASSPGGGLLAFFGQGTRLTVV.

Only one count was recorded for this clone. The chain couples TRBV2 to TRBJ1-5, with D maybe TRBD1 (5 bases). In germline, CDR1 is SNHLY, CDR2 FYNNEI. This CDR3 spans 15 amino acids. V lost 5 bases to trimming and J lost 2 bases, with 13 bases between them. CDR3: CASSYQGSGNQPQHF. The CDR3 coding sequence is TGTGCCAGCAGTTACCAGGGTAGCGGCAATCAGCCCCAGCATTTT.

The J gene is TRBJ1-6, the V gene TRBV24-1; possible D gene TRBD1, 5 bases. Germline V gene sequence: CDR1 KGHDR, CDR2 SFDVKD. The CDR3 consists of 13 residues. Trimming stripped 10 bases from V and 7 bases from J, with 13 bases between. CDR3 coding DNA: TGTGCCACGCGGGACGGACCCAATTCACCCCTCCACTTT. This gives the protein CATRDGPNSPLHF.

V gene TRBV25-1 combines with J gene TRBJ1-2, with 9 bases aligning to TRBD1. The CDR3 length is 14 residues. Per germline, CDR1 MGHDK and CDR2 SYGVNS. The trim removed 8 bases at V and 5 bases at J, leaving 9 bases unmatched. Here the CDR3 DNA reads TGTGCCAGCGCTCCGGGACAGGGAAGGTATGGCTACACCTTC. It is translated as CASAPGQGRYGYTF.

The chain combines TRBV24-1 with TRBJ2-3; D is ambiguous. This CDR3 comprises 15 residues. The germline gives CDR1 KGHDR, CDR2 SFDVKD. V lost 3 bases and J lost 1, with 10 bases in between. CDR3 in amino acids: CATSDTRGGTDTQYF. The CDR3 DNA follows: TGTGCCACCAGTGATACCCGAGGAGGCACAGATACGCAGTATTTT.

CDR3 sequence (DNA): TGTGCCAGCTCACCATTATACAGGGGCGGATCGGGTGGCTACACCTTC. Translation gives CASSPLYRGGSGGYTF. V usage is TRBV18 and J usage is TRBJ1-2; 7 positions agree with TRBD1. This CDR3 has 16 residues. V dropped 2 bases and J dropped 7; count of bases not matched to a gene: 13. Germline-derived CDR1 and CDR2 are KGHSH and LQKENI. Based on the CDR3 plus reference TRBV18 and TRBJ1-2, the full variable domain is NAGVMQNPRHLVRRRGQEARLRCSPMKGHSHVYWYRQLPEEGLKFMVYLQKENIIDESGMPKERFSAEFPKEGPSILRIQQVVRGDSAAYFCASSPLYRGGSGGYTFGSGTRLTVV.

The rearrangement joins TRBV30 to TRBJ1-2, with 8 bases identical to TRBD1. The V and J ends lost 4 bases and 4 bases, in that order; junction bases with no gene match: 5. Germline V gene data show CDR1 as GTSNPN and CDR2 as SVGIG (reference sequence). CDR3 length: 13 residues. CDR3 sequence reads: CAWNRDRSYGYTF. CDR3 nucleotide sequence: TGTGCCTGGAATCGGGACAGGTCCTATGGCTACACCTTC.

V is TRBV19 and J is TRBJ1-4, with D unclear. The V gene lost 4 bases and the J gene lost 0 bases, with 3 bases spanning the gap. The CDR3 totals 13 residues. Per the germline V gene, CDR1 is LNHDA and CDR2 is SQIVND (reference sequence). The CDR3 DNA follows: TGTGCCAGTAGTAAGCCAACTAATGAAAAACTGTTTTTT. It translates to CASSKPTNEKLFF.

The V and J genes are TRBV7-9 and TRBJ2-2; no definite D call. Germline V lookup: CDR1 SEHNR, CDR2 FQNEAQ (reference sequence). CDR3 length: 15 amino acids. V lost 3 bases, J lost 4 bases, and 12 bases lay in between. DNA for the CDR3: TGTGCCAGCAGCTTGGCAAGATACCCCACCGGGGAGCTGTTTTTT. It yields the protein CASSLARYPTGELFF.

This sequence joins TRBV5-1 and TRBJ1-2, with D hard to call. V was trimmed by 4 bases and J by 6 bases, leaving 16 bases between them. This CDR3 comprises 14 residues. Germline V gene sequence: CDR1 SGHRS, CDR2 YFSETQ. DNA of the CDR3: TGCGCCAGCAGCCCTGTAGTAAGGGTGGATGGCTACACCTTC. Amino acid sequence: CASSPVVRVDGYTF. Together with reference TRBV5-1 and TRBJ1-2, the CDR3 gives the full variable domain: KAGVTQTPRYLIKTRGQQVTLSCSPISGHRSVSWYQQTPGQGLQFLFEYFSETQRNKGNFPGRFSGRQFSNSRSEMNVSTLELGDSALYLCASSPVVRVDGYTFGSGTRLTVV.

This chain connects TRBV7-8 to TRBJ1-6; possibly TRBD1 for D (5 bases). Trimming left V 0 bases short and J 7 bases short, with 7 bases between. This CDR3 is built from 14 residues. From germline, CDR1 is SGHVS and CDR2 FQNEAQ. The DNA of the CDR3 is TGTGCCAGCAGCTTAGCTAGGGACAATTCACCCCTCCACTTT. As protein: CASSLARDNSPLHF. Looking up the rest from reference TRBV7-8 and TRBJ1-6 gives the full variable domain: GAGVSQSPRYKVAKRGQDVALRCDPISGHVSLFWYQQALGQGPEFLTYFQNEAQLDKSGLPSDRFFAERPEGSVSTLKIQRTQQEDSAVYLCASSLARDNSPLHFGNGTRLTVT.

This chain joins TRBV11-2 and TRBJ2-2; the D is unclear. The germline V gene encodes CDR1 SGHAT and CDR2 FQNNGV. V lost 5 bases, J lost 4 bases, and 14 bases lay in between. CDR3 size: 15 residues. Written as DNA, the CDR3 is TGTGCCAGCAGCGAGAAACTACAAGCCACCGGGGAGCTGTTTTTT. Protein: CASSEKLQATGELFF.

The chain uses TRBV24-1 and TRBJ2-3; 9 bases line up with TRBD1. Trimming took 3 bases from V and 5 from J; bases not matched to a gene: 8. The CDR3 consists of 16 residues. CDR1 KGHDR and CDR2 SFDVKD come from the germline V gene. CDR3 residues: CATSDPGQGGKDTQYF. As DNA, the CDR3 is TGTGCCACCAGTGATCCGGGACAGGGCGGGAAAGATACGCAGTATTTT.

CDR3 in amino acids: CAIRPANSPLHF. The CDR3 bases are TGTGCCATTCGACCAGCTAATTCACCCCTCCACTTT. The chain combines TRBV10-3 with TRBJ1-6; no clear D. V was clipped by 9 bases and J by 6 bases, with 9 bases between them. This CDR3 is 12 amino acids long. The germline gives CDR1 ENHRY, CDR2 SYGVKD.

The chain couples TRBV18 to TRBJ2-5; no reliable D call. Germline V gene lookup returns CDR1 KGHSH and CDR2 LQKENI. This CDR3 spans 12 amino acids. V lost 4 bases and J 5 bases, leaving 8 bases between the germline ends. CDR3 sequence: CASSREWETQYF. CDR3 coding DNA: TGTGCCAGCTCACGGGAATGGGAGACCCAGTACTTC.